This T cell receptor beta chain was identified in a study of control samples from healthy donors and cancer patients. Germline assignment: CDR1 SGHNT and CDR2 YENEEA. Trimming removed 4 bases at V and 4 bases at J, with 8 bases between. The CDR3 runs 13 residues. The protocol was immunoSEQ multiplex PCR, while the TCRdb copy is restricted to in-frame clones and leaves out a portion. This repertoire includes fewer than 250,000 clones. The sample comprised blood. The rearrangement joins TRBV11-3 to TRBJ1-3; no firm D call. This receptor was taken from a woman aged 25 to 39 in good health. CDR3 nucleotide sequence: TGTGCCAGCAGCTCCGACGGCGGAAACACCATATATTTT. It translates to CASSSDGGNTIYF.